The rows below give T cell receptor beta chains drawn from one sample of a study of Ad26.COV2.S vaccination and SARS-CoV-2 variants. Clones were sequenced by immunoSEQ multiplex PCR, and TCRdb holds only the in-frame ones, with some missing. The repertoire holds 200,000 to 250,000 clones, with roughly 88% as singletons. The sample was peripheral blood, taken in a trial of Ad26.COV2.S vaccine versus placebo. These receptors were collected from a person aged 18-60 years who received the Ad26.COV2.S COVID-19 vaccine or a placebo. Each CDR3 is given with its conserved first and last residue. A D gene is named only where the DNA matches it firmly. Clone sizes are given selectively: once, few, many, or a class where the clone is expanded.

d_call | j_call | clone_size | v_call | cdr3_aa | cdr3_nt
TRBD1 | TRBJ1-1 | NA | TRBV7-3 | CASSDRVNTEAFF | TGTGCCAGCAGCGACAGGGTGAACACTGAAGCTTTCTTT
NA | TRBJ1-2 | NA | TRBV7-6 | CASSLGPPTYGYTF | TGTGCCAGCAGCTTAGGCCCGCCCACTTATGGCTACACCTTC
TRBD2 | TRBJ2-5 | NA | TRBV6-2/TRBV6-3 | CASSYSIEEEAGYNLETQYF | TGTGCCAGCAGTTACTCGATTGAGGAGGAAGCGGGGTATAATTTAGAGACCCAGTACTTC
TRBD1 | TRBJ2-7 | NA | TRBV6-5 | CASSYSQGEYEQYF | TGTGCCAGCAGTTACTCACAGGGGGAGTACGAGCAGTACTTC
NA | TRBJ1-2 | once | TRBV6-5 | CASSMDSYGYTF | TGTGCCAGCAGTATGGACAGCTATGGCTACACCTTC
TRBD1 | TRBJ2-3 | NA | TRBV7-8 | CASSLALDRGASTDTQYF | TGTGCCAGCAGCTTAGCCTTGGACAGGGGGGCTAGCACAGATACGCAGTATTTT
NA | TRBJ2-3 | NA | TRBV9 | CASSVGAFSDLTDTQYF | TGTGCCAGCAGCGTAGGGGCCTTCTCCGACCTCACAGATACGCAGTATTTT
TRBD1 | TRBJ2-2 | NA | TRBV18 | CASSPSYRGTGELFF | TGTGCCAGCTCACCAAGTTACAGGGGAACCGGGGAGCTGTTTTTT
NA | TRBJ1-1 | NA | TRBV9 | CASSAGGMNTEAFF | TGTGCCAGCAGCGCCGGCGGGATGAACACTGAAGCTTTCTTT
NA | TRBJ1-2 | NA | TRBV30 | CAWSHRTRTYGYTF | TGTGCCTGGAGCCACAGGACCAGGACGTATGGCTACACCTTC
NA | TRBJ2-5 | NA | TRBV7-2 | CASSLVWEETQYF | TGTGCCAGCAGCTTAGTTTGGGAGGAGACCCAGTACTTC
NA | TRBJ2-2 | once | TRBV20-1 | CSAILTGELFF | TGCAGTGCTATACTCACCGGGGAGCTGTTTTTT
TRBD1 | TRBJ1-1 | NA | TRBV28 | CASSLLDREFGEAFF | TGTGCCAGCAGTCTTCTGGACAGGGAATTCGGTGAAGCTTTCTTT
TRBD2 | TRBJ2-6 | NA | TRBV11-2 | CASSLVPSGIGANVLTF | TGTGCCAGCAGCTTAGTACCTAGCGGGATAGGGGCCAACGTCCTGACTTTC
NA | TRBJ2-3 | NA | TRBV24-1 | CATSGGADTQYF | TGTGCCACCAGTGGAGGGGCAGATACGCAGTATTTT
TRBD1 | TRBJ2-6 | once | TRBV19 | CASILGQGLSGANVLTF | TGTGCCAGTATTCTGGGACAGGGTTTGTCTGGGGCCAACGTCCTGACTTTC
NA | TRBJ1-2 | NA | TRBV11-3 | CASSLVRYNYGYTF | TGTGCCAGCAGCTTAGTACGGTATAACTATGGCTACACCTTC
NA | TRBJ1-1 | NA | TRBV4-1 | CASSPRGGLDTEAFF | TGCGCCAGCTCCCCACGGGGGGGGCTGGACACTGAAGCTTTCTTT
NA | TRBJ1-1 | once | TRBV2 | CASDRSINTEAFF | TGTGCCAGTGACCGGAGCATAAACACTGAAGCTTTCTTT
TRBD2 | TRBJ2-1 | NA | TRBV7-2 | CASSSSGGSYNEQFF | TGTGCCAGCAGCTCAAGCGGGGGGTCCTACAATGAGCAGTTCTTC
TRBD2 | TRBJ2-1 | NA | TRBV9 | CASSGTSGGANEQFF | TGTGCCAGCAGCGGAACTAGCGGGGGGGCCAATGAGCAGTTCTTC
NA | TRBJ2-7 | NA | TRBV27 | CASSPAGYFEELFHEQYF | TGTGCCAGCAGCCCCGCGGGGTACTTTGAGGAGTTGTTCCACGAGCAGTACTTC
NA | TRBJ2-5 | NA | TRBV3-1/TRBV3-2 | CASSPPRAGVQETQYF | TGTGCCAGCAGCCCCCCCAGGGCAGGAGTACAAGAGACCCAGTACTTC
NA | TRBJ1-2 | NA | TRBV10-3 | CAISLQGHGYTF | TGTGCCATATCCTTACAAGGACACGGCTACACCTTC
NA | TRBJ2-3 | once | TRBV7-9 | CASSSKGTVLKDTQYF | TGTGCCAGCAGCTCAAAAGGGACGGTGTTGAAGGATACGCAGTATTTT
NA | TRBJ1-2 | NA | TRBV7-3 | CASSLSGTSTGYTF | TGTGCCAGCAGCTTAAGTGGGACGAGTACGGGCTACACCTTC
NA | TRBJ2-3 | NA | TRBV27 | CASTSVGAASTDTQYF | TGTGCCAGCACCAGCGTTGGGGCAGCATCCACAGATACGCAGTATTTT
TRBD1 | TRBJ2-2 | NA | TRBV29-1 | CSVDRGLTGELFF | TGCAGCGTAGACAGGGGTCTCACCGGGGAGCTGTTTTTT
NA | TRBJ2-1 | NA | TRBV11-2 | CASSLDRGEGGNEQFF | TGTGCCAGCAGCTTAGATAGAGGGGAAGGCGGTAATGAGCAGTTCTTC
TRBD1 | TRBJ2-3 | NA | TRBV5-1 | CASSATRGQGVADTQYF | TGCGCCAGCAGCGCGACCCGGGGACAGGGGGTTGCAGATACGCAGTATTTT
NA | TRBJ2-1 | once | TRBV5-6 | CASSLAWGYEQFF | TGTGCCAGCAGCTTGGCCTGGGGCTATGAGCAGTTCTTC
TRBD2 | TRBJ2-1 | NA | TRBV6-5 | CASSPWREVYNEQFF | TGTGCCAGCAGTCCGTGGCGGGAGGTCTACAATGAGCAGTTCTTC
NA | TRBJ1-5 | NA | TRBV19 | CASSNRGGVGNQPQHF | TGTGCCAGTAGTAATCGGGGAGGGGTGGGGAATCAGCCCCAGCATTTT
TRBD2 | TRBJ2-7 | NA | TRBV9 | CASSEGLAGGYEQYF | TGTGCCAGCAGCGAGGGACTAGCGGGGGGCTACGAGCAGTACTTC
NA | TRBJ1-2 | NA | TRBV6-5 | CASSRLGVYGYTF | TGTGCCAGCAGCCGTCTGGGGGTCTATGGCTACACCTTC
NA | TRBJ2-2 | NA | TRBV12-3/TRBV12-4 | CASSLGWELFF | TGTGCCAGCAGTTTGGGGTGGGAGCTGTTTTTT
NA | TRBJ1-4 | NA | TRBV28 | CASSPPFEKLFF | TGTGCCAGCAGTCCCCCTTTTGAAAAACTGTTTTTT
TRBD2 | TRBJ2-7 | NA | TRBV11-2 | CASSREPAGGYYEQYF | TGTGCCAGCAGTCGCGAACCGGCGGGGGGGTACTACGAGCAGTACTTC
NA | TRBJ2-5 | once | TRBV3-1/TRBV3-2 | CASSPQVETQYF | TGTGCCAGCAGCCCGCAGGTGGAGACCCAGTACTTC
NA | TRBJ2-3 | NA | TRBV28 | CASSFGEVSADTQYF | TGTGCCAGCAGTTTTGGTGAGGTGAGCGCGGATACGCAGTATTTT
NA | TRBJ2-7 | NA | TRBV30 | CAWQAWDTYSYEQYF | TGTGCCTGGCAAGCTTGGGACACCTACTCCTACGAGCAGTACTTC
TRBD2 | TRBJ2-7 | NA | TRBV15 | CATSRRSGRAGYEQYF | TGTGCCACCAGCCGCCGCAGCGGGAGGGCGGGGTACGAGCAGTACTTC
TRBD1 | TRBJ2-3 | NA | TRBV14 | CASSQYLGAPGQGTDTQYF | TGTGCCAGCAGCCAATACCTGGGGGCTCCGGGACAGGGGACAGATACGCAGTATTTT
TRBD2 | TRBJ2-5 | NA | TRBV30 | CAWSVLLLSGGAIETQYF | TGTGCCTGGAGTGTACTTCTTTTGAGCGGGGGGGCGATTGAGACCCAGTACTTC
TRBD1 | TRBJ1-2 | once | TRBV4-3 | CASSQDRGLDYGYTF | TGCGCCAGCAGCCAGGACAGGGGTTTGGACTATGGCTACACCTTC
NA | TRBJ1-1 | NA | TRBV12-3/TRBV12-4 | CASRGRDAEAFF | TGTGCCAGCCGGGGGCGGGACGCTGAAGCTTTCTTT
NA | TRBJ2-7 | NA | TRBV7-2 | CASSLEGLMVDAEQYF | TGTGCCAGCAGCTTAGAAGGCCTGATGGTCGATGCCGAGCAGTACTTC
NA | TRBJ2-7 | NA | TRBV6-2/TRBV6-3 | CASSSLVRSYEQYF | TGTGCCAGCAGTTCCCTGGTACGGTCCTACGAGCAGTACTTC
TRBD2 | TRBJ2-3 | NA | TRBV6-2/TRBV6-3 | CASSWGTSGGFTDTQYF | TGTGCCAGCAGTTGGGGGACTAGCGGGGGATTCACAGATACGCAGTATTTT
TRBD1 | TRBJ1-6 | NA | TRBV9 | CASSETGTSPLHF | TGTGCCAGCAGCGAGACAGGGACGTCACCCCTCCACTTT
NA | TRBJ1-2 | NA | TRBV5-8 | CASSLVAGEYGYTF | TGTGCCAGCAGCTTGGTTGCAGGGGAGTATGGCTACACCTTC
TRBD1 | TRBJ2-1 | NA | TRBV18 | CASSPIGTDNEQFF | TGTGCCAGCTCACCGATTGGGACAGACAATGAGCAGTTCTTC
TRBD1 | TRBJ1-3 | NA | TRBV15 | CATSRDRGHGNTIYF | TGTGCCACCAGCAGAGACAGGGGGCACGGAAACACCATATATTTT
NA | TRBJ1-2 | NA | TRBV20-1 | CSAREVYGYTF | TGCAGTGCTAGGGAAGTCTATGGCTACACCTTC
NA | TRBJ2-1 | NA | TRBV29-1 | CSVGTTSSYNEQFF | TGCAGCGTTGGGACTACCTCCTCCTACAATGAGCAGTTCTTC
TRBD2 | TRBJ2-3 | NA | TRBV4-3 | CASSPLAGGFGDTQYF | TGCGCCAGCAGCCCCCTAGCGGGGGGGTTCGGAGATACGCAGTATTTT
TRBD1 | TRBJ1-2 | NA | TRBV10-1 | CASSGQGEVEGYTF | TGCGCCAGCAGTGGACAGGGGGAAGTAGAAGGCTACACCTTC
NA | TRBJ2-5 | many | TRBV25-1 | CASSGLRDGLGETQYF | TGTGCCAGCAGTGGACTCCGGGACGGACTGGGGGAGACCCAGTACTTC
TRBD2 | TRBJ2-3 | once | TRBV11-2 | CASSIRPSGLTDTQYF | TGTGCCAGCAGCATTCGGCCTAGCGGTCTCACAGATACGCAGTATTTT
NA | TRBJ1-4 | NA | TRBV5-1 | CASSLAGGEKLFF | TGCGCCAGCAGCTTGGCCGGGGGGGAAAAACTGTTTTTT